This T cell receptor beta chain was identified in a study of T-cell reconstitution after alpha-beta-depleted transplantation in children. This sample's TCRbeta library carried unique molecular identifier barcodes. Via MiXCR, TCRdb re-called the PCR reads, giving one row per CDR3 protein. The table lists 700,000 to 950,000 distinct CDR3 sequences, 15% to 20% of them singletons. Germline lookup yields CDR1 SNHLY and CDR2 FYNNEI. Trimming took 7 bases from V and 7 from J; bases not matched to a gene: 2. The length of the CDR3 is 13 residues. Sample: PBMCs, mostly from graft donor cells, taken 360 days after TCRalphabeta/CD19-depleted stem cell transplant. The chain employs TRBV2 and TRBJ1-6, with 9 bases identical to TRBD1. This TCR derives from a male patient aged 5 to 17 who had a stem cell transplant for acute lymphoblastic leukemia, so the T cells may come from the graft donor. CDR3: CASMGQGNSPLHF. CDR3 DNA: TGTGCCAGCATGGGACAGGGAAATTCACCCCTCCACTTT.